These T cell receptor beta chains were read from a single sample in a study of blood T cell repertoires in COVID-19. Libraries were prepared by immunoSEQ multiplex PCR; TCRdb keeps only in-frame clonotypes and omits some of them. The sample lists 110,000 to 150,000 clones; around 90% were seen once. The sequenced sample consisted of peripheral blood. The receptors were sampled from a human donor in a cohort sampled during active COVID-19. Both conserved end residues are part of each CDR3. A D gene is named only where the DNA matches it firmly. For some rows the clone size is stated as once, few or many, or as a class when expanded; others skip it.

TGTGCCAGCAGTGGACAGGGGATCTATGGCTACACCTTC	CASSGQGIYGYTF	TRBD1	NA	13	TRBV2	TRBJ1-2
TGTGCCAGCACCCGGCCCAAAGAGTGGGCTGTCACTGAAGCTTTCTTT	CASTRPKEWAVTEAFF	NA	NA	16	TRBV6-4	TRBJ1-1
TGTGCCAGCAGCGTATATTCCCTCAGGACAGGAACGAACACTGAAGCTTTCTTT	CASSVYSLRTGTNTEAFF	TRBD1	NA	18	TRBV7-9	TRBJ1-1
TGTGCCAGCAGTTTGCTCGGGCCGGGGACCGGGGAGCTGTTTTTT	CASSLLGPGTGELFF	NA	NA	15	TRBV28	TRBJ2-2
TGTGCCAGCAGCGCGGGACTAGCTGCGAACACCGGGGAGCTGTTTTTT	CASSAGLAANTGELFF	TRBD2	NA	16	TRBV5-6	TRBJ2-2
TGTGCCAGCAGCCTTCCCGCAGGGTCCTACAATGAGCAGTTCTTC	CASSLPAGSYNEQFF	NA	NA	15	TRBV3-1/TRBV3-2	TRBJ2-1
TGTGCCAGCAGCTGGGTCACAGGGGCACTGAACACCGGGGAGCTGTTTTTT	CASSWVTGALNTGELFF	TRBD1	NA	17	TRBV7-9	TRBJ2-2
TGTGCCTGGAGTAACGGACTCGAACCGTTCTTC	CAWSNGLEPFF	NA	NA	11	TRBV30	TRBJ2-1
TGCGCCAGCAGCCAAGCACCGACCGGGACAGGGGGGAACACCATATATTTT	CASSQAPTGTGGNTIYF	TRBD1	NA	17	TRBV4-1	TRBJ1-3
TGTGCCAGCTCACCTGGGACAGGGAGAGGGTACCAAGAGACCCAGTACTTC	CASSPGTGRGYQETQYF	TRBD1	NA	17	TRBV18	TRBJ2-5
TGCGCCAGCAGCCAAGGGGGGGGACCTTATGGCTACACCTTC	CASSQGGGPYGYTF	NA	NA	14	TRBV4-1	TRBJ1-2
TGTGCCAGCAGCTCTACAGGGTCCTACGAGCAGTACTTC	CASSSTGSYEQYF	NA	once	13	TRBV7-6	TRBJ2-7
TGTGCCAGCGGAACAGCTTACAATGAGCAGTTCTTC	CASGTAYNEQFF	NA	NA	12	TRBV11-1	TRBJ2-1
TGTGCCAGCAGCTCTTTAGCGGGGGGTGATGAGCAGTTCTTC	CASSSLAGGDEQFF	TRBD2	NA	14	TRBV11-2	TRBJ2-1
TGCGCCAGCAGCTTACCCCGGGATTGGGGCACAGATACGCAGTATTTT	CASSLPRDWGTDTQYF	NA	NA	16	TRBV5-1	TRBJ2-3
TGTGCCAGCAGGGGTTACGTGGCCGGGGGCTACACCTTC	CASRGYVAGGYTF	NA	NA	13	TRBV28	TRBJ1-2
TGTGCCAGCAGCTCCGAGACTAGCGGGAGTTCAGATACGCAGTATTTT	CASSSETSGSSDTQYF	TRBD2	NA	16	TRBV7-3	TRBJ2-3
TGTGCCAGCAGCCCAGGCAGATACGAGCAGTACTTC	CASSPGRYEQYF	NA	NA	12	TRBV6-4	TRBJ2-7
TGTGCCAGCAGCTCAGAGACAGGGTATGGCACAGATACGCAGTATTTT	CASSSETGYGTDTQYF	TRBD1	NA	16	TRBV7-3	TRBJ2-3
TGTGCCAGCATTCCTAGCGGGAGGGGCCTCGAGCAGTACTTC	CASIPSGRGLEQYF	TRBD2	NA	14	TRBV28	TRBJ2-7